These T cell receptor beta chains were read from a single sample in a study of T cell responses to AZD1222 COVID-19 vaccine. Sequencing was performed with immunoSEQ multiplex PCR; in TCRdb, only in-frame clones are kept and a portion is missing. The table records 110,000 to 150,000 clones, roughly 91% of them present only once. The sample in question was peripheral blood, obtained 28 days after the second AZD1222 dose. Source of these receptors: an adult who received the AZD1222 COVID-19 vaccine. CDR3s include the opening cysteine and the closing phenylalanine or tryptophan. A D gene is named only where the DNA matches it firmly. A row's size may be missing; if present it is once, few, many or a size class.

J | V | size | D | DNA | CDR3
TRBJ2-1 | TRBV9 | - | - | TGTGCCAGCAGCGTAAGTGGAGGGAGTATCTACAATGAGCAGTTCTTC | CASSVSGGSIYNEQFF
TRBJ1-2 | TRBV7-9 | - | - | TGTGCCAGCAGCCCCCCGGGGGCCAGCTATGGCTACACCTTC | CASSPPGASYGYTF
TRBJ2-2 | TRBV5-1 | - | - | TGCGCCAGCAGCTTTGACCGGGGGGCAGCCGGGGAGCTGTTTTTT | CASSFDRGAAGELFF
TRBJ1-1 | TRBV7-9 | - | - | TGTGCCAGCAGCTCGGACACACGAGACTCCGAAGCTTTCTTT | CASSSDTRDSEAFF
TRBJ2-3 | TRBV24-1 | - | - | TGTGCCACCAGTGATGCGTCTCTGGGGGGCACAGATACGCAGTATTTT | CATSDASLGGTDTQYF
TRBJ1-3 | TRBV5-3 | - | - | TGTGCCAGAAGGCGGGGCTCCCGGCCTCAAGATTTT | CARRRGSRPQDF
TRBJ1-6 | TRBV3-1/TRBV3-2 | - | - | TGTGCCAGCAGCCAAAGTGACAGCCTTTTTTCACCCCTCCACTTT | CASSQSDSLFSPLHF
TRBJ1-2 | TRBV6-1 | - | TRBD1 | TGTGCCAGCAGTGAAAAGCCACAGGGGACGTACGGCTACACCTTC | CASSEKPQGTYGYTF
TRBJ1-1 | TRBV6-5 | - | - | TGTGCCAGCAGCCATGAATCGGGTGAGGCCACTGAAGCTTTCTTT | CASSHESGEATEAFF
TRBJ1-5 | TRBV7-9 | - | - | TGTGCCAGCAGCTTATCCGGGGGGCGGGGATCCCTGGATGCCCAGCATTTT | CASSLSGGRGSLDAQHF
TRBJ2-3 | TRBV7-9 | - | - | TGTGCCAGCAGATATCGACAGACAGATACGCAGTATTTT | CASRYRQTDTQYF
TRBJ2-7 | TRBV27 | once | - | TGTGCCAGCAGTTTCCTTGGGGGCGGGAGAACCTACGAGCAGTACTTC | CASSFLGGGRTYEQYF
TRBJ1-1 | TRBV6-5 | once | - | TGTGCCAGCAGTCAGTTGCGGAACACTGAAGCTTTCTTT | CASSQLRNTEAFF
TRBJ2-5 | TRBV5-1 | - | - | TGCGCCAGCAGCTACCGACAGGCTCAAGAGACCCAGTACTTC | CASSYRQAQETQYF
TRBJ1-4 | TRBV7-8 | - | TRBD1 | TGTGCCAGCAGCCTATTGACAGGGGGACTGTTTTTT | CASSLLTGGLFF
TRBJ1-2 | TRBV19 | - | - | TGTGCCAGTGGGGAGTTGGGGAACTATGGCTACACCTTC | CASGELGNYGYTF
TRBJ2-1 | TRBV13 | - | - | TGTGCCAGCAGCTTATATTCCCATGAGCAGTTCTTC | CASSLYSHEQFF
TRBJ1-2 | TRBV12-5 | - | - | TGTGCTAGTGGTTTGGGGGTCCCTGCTAACTATGGCTACACCTTC | CASGLGVPANYGYTF
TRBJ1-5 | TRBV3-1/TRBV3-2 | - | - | TGTGCCAGCAGCGATAGGAGGGGGAATCAGCCCCAGCATTTT | CASSDRRGNQPQHF
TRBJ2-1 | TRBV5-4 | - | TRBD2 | TGTGCCAGCAGACCCGGGACTAGCTATGAGAATGAGCAGTTCTTC | CASRPGTSYENEQFF
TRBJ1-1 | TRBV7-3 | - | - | TGTGCCAGCAGCTTAGAAGGGGGGAACACTGAAGCTTTCTTT | CASSLEGGNTEAFF
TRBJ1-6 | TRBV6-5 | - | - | TGTGCCAGCAGTTACTCGGAAGGGACGGCCGCAGCACCCCTCCACTTT | CASSYSEGTAAAPLHF
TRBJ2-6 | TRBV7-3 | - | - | TGTGCCAGCAGCCCGACGGGGGGCGCGTCTGGGGCCAACGTCCTGACTTTC | CASSPTGGASGANVLTF
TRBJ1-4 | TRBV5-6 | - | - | TGTGCCAGCAGCTTGGAAGGGTCCGGTGAAAAACTGTTTTTT | CASSLEGSGEKLFF
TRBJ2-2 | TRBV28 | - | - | TGTGCCAGCAGTTGGGCCAGGGCCACCGGGGAGCTGTTTTTT | CASSWARATGELFF
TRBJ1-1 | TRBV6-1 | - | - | TGTGCCAGCAGTGAAGGTGCTGGCGCTTTCTTT | CASSEGAGAFF
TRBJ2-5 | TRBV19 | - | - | TGTGCCAGTAGTATAGATACAGCGGGGACCCAGTACTTC | CASSIDTAGTQYF
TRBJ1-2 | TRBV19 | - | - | TGTGCCAGTTGGGAACAGAGCGTCTGGAATGGCTACACCTTC | CASWEQSVWNGYTF
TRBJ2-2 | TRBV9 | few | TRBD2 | TGTGCCAGCAGGCGGGAGCCTTCCACCGGGGAGCTGTTTTTT | CASRREPSTGELFF
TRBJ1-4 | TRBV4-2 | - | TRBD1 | TGTGCCAGCAGCCAGGCGGACAGGGCGGACGAAAAACTGTTTTTT | CASSQADRADEKLFF
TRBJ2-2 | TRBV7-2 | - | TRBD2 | TGTGCCAGCCGGGGGCGGGGGGTCGGCACCGGGGAGCTGTTTTTT | CASRGRGVGTGELFF
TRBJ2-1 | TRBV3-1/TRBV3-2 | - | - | TGTGCCAGCAGCCAATTGCATGAGCAGTTCTTC | CASSQLHEQFF
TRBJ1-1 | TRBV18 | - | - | TGTGCCAGCTCGGCCTCGGGGGGGAACACTGAAGCTTTCTTT | CASSASGGNTEAFF
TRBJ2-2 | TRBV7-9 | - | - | TGTGCCAGCAGCTTGGGTCCAGGGGGGACCGGGGAGCTGTTTTTT | CASSLGPGGTGELFF
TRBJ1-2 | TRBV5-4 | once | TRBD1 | TGTGCCAGCAGCTTGAGGGACAGGGGTGGGGGCTACACCTTC | CASSLRDRGGGYTF
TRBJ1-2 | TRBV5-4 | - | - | TGTGCCAGCAGCCTGGCGACAGTCCCTAACTATGGCTACACCTTC | CASSLATVPNYGYTF
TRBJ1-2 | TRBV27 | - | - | TGTGCCAGCAGTTTATCGTGGGCGTCCCCGCGGGGCTACACCTTC | CASSLSWASPRGYTF
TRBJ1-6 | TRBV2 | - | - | TGTGCCAGCAGTTCGTCGTTCGGGGGGCGCAATTCACCCCTCCACTTT | CASSSSFGGRNSPLHF
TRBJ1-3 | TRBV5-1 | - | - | TGCGCCAGCAGCTTGGTGGAGGGCTCTGGAAACACCATATATTTT | CASSLVEGSGNTIYF
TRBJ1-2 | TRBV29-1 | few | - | TGCAGCGCTCTCGGGGCTAACTATGGCTACACCTTC | CSALGANYGYTF
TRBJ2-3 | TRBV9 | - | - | TGTGCCAGCAGCCCCCTTCGCGCCAAACTCCTTCTCGGCACAGATACGCAGTATTTT | CASSPLRAKLLLGTDTQYF
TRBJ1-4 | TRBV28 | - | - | - | CASSTSGAPLGEKLFF
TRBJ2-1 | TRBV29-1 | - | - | TGCAGCGTCATGAGGACCAATGAGCAGTTCTTC | CSVMRTNEQFF
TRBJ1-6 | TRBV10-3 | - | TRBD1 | TGTGCCATCAGTTTGGGACAGAATAATTCACCCCTCCACTTT | CAISLGQNNSPLHF
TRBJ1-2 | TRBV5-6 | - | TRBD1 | TGTGCCAGCAGCCCCGACAGGGGCCACTATGGCTACACCTTC | CASSPDRGHYGYTF
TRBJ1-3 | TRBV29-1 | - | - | TGCAGCGTCATGTCAGGCTTCTCTGGAAACACCATATATTTT | CSVMSGFSGNTIYF